These 11 T cell receptor beta chains were all obtained from the same sample, sequenced in a study of T cells after yellow fever vaccination. MiXCR, run by TCRdb on the 5' RACE reads, gives a single entry per CDR3 protein. The table records a few hundred thousand distinct CDR3 sequences, under 20% of them present only once. Source: PBMCs, taken before the yellow fever booster vaccination. These receptor sequences come from a man aged 18 to 29 who received the YFV17D yellow fever vaccine.

This clonotype appeared a few times. The V call is TRBV18, the J call TRBJ2-7; the match to TRBD1 covers 8 bases. CDR3 length equals 15 residues. V shed 2 bases, J shed 5 bases, and the junction held 8 bases outside the gene matches. Germline V gene sequence: CDR1 KGHSH, CDR2 LQKENI. The CDR3 region has the DNA TGTGCCAGCTCACCAAACAGCGGACAGGGCGACGAGCAGTACTTC. Amino acids: CASSPNSGQGDEQYF.

The rearrangement uses TRBV5-1 and TRBJ1-5; D not certain. The length of the CDR3 is 13 residues. With 4 bases removed from V and 10 bases from J, the gap between germline ends came to 15 bases. CDR1 and CDR2 from the germline V gene are SGHRS and YFSETQ. CDR3 in amino acids: CASSRADGSPQHF. CDR3 DNA sequence: TGCGCCAGCAGCAGGGCCGACGGTAGTCCCCAGCATTTT.

The chain recombines TRBV18 with TRBJ1-1; TRBD1 matches 7 bases. V was pared by 6 bases and J by 7 bases, with 8 bases of the junction left unmatched. In germline, CDR1 is KGHSH, CDR2 LQKENI. This CDR3 has 13 amino acids. The CDR3: CASSPGGNGEAFF. The CDR3 DNA follows: TGTGCCAGCTCGCCAGGGGGTAACGGTGAAGCTTTCTTT.

Only a few counts were recorded for this clonotype. The V gene is TRBV20-1, the J gene TRBJ1-4; D remains ambiguous. V was shortened by 3 bases and J by 0 bases, with 8 bases between the two germline ends. Germline values: CDR1 DFQATT, CDR2 SNEGSKA (reference sequence). The CDR3 is 14 amino acids. CDR3 in amino acids: CSASPHATNEKLFF. DNA for the CDR3: TGCAGTGCTAGCCCCCATGCAACTAATGAAAAACTGTTTTTT.

CDR3 coding DNA: TGTGCCATCGGGAACTTAGGGAGTCCAGATACGCAGTATTTT. Its translation is CAIGNLGSPDTQYF. The chain is built from TRBV10-3 and TRBJ2-3, with D possibly being TRBD2 (5 bases). From germline, CDR1 is ENHRY and CDR2 SYGVKD. The CDR3 contains 14 residues. Trimming stripped 8 bases from V and 4 bases from J, with 16 bases between.

This clonotype was seen a handful of times. The chain has TRBV20-1 and TRBJ2-1, with 9 bases identical to TRBD2. The germline V gene encodes CDR1 DFQATT and CDR2 SNEGSKA (reference sequence). The junction had 3 bases not matched to a gene; V was cut back by 1 base and J by 5 bases. This CDR3 contains 14 residues. Written as DNA, the CDR3 is TGCAGTGCTAGAGGCCCTAGCGGGGACAATGAGCAGTTCTTC. It yields the protein CSARGPSGDNEQFF.

Concerning this clonotype: Germline is not matched at one junction end, which may reflect a read error. The J gene is TRBJ1-1, the V gene TRBV15, with TRBD1 matching over 9 bases. The CDR3 spans 12 residues. CDR1 LNHNV and CDR2 YYDKDF come from the germline V gene (reference sequence). CDR3 protein: CATSETGGGPLF. For the CDR3, the DNA is TGTGCCACCAGCGAAACAGGGGGCGGCCCCCTTTTT.

This sequence joins TRBV6-2 or TRBV6-3 and TRBJ1-5; maybe TRBD1 (5 bases). This CDR3 is built from 14 residues. Trimming stripped 4 bases from V and 3 bases from J, with 10 bases between. Germline CDR1 and CDR2: MNHEY and SVGEGT. The CDR3 region is CASSWGSPNQPQHF. CDR3 coding DNA: TGTGCCAGCAGTTGGGGGAGCCCCAATCAGCCCCAGCATTTT.

There are a few counts of this clonotype. The chain joins TRBV7-3 to TRBJ2-2; 9 bases are shared with TRBD2. CDR1 is SGHTA, CDR2 FQGTGA, per germline. The CDR3 runs 17 residues. V lost 2 bases and J lost 0; bases outside the gene matches: 4. The CDR3 loop reads CASSLAPSGANTGELFF. For the CDR3, the DNA is TGTGCCAGCAGCTTAGCCCCTAGCGGGGCGAACACCGGGGAGCTGTTTTTT.

This chain links TRBV9 with TRBJ1-1; TRBD1 aligns across 7 bases. The ends lost 3 bases at V and 4 bases at J; junction bases unmatched: 6. This CDR3 contains 14 residues. The germline gives CDR1 SGDLS, CDR2 YYNGEE. The CDR3 coding sequence is TGTGCCAGCAGCGCCCAGGGGGGCGCCACTGAAGCTTTCTTT. Its translation: CASSAQGGATEAFF.

V usage is TRBV7-9 and J usage is TRBJ1-1; unclear D gene. Germline V gene sequence: CDR1 SEHNR, CDR2 FQNEAQ (reference sequence). This CDR3 contains 16 residues. V was clipped by 3 bases and J by 1 base, with 15 bases between them. In nucleotides, the CDR3 is TGTGCCAGCAGCTTTCTACCGGCGCGGGGGAACACTGAAGCTTTCTTT. This sequence encodes CASSFLPARGNTEAFF.